The 28 T cell receptor beta chains below all came from one sample that was sequenced in a study of shared clonotypes between healthy human individuals (dated by TCRdb to the early 2020s). Libraries were constructed by the immunoSEQ multiplex PCR assay. Drawn from immuneACCESS, this table holds only the in-frame rearrangements with V and J called that TCRdb kept. Clones are partly lost; checked studies trace under half to an unresolved V gene and leave the rest unexplained. For this sample the table gives 300,000 to 400,000 clones, of which around two thirds were detected only once. About a tenth of the sample is taken by the ten largest. Source material: memory CD4+ T cells sorted from blood. The cell subset or site label corresponds to: CD45RA-negative fraction. The receptors were gathered from a man younger than 40 in good health.

CDR3 bases: TGTGCCAGCAGCTCCTACAGGGGTGAGCAGTTCTTC. Its translation: CASSSYRGEQFF. The genes are TRBV5-6 and TRBJ2-1; 7 bases align to TRBD1. Looked up from germline, CDR1 is SGHDT and CDR2 is YYEEEE. V was clipped by 3 bases and J by 9 bases; unmatched bases: 3. This CDR3 contains 12 residues. The variable domain in full, completed from reference TRBV5-6 and TRBJ2-1, reads DAGVTQSPTHLIKTRGQQVTLRCSPKSGHDTVSWYQQALGQGPQFIFQYYEEEERQRGNFPDRFSGHQFPNYSSELNVNALLLGDSALYLCASSSYRGEQFFGPGTRLTVL.

The rearrangement links TRBV12-2 to TRBJ1-2. TRBV12-2 is described as a pseudogene. The CDR3 loop spans 15 amino acids. CDR3 region: CASRTSWSGTFGYTF. In nucleotides, the CDR3 is TGTGCAAGTCGCACCTCTTGGTCTGGGACTTTTGGCTACACCTTC.

The chain carries TRBV28 and TRBJ2-3; 10 bases are shared with TRBD2. From germline, CDR1 is MDHEN and CDR2 SYDVKM. CDR3 length: 18 residues. V shed 2 bases and J 5 bases; nucleotides not matched to a gene: 13. The CDR3 nucleotides read TGTGCCAGCAGTTTAGGCTGGGGAAGCGGGAGGGCCCGAGATACGCAGTATTTT. Translating gives CASSLGWGSGRARDTQYF.

This clone was counted once. V gene TRBV6-1 combines with J gene TRBJ1-2; D unclear. V was trimmed by 8 bases and J by 2 bases, leaving 6 bases between them. The CDR3 sequence is 11 residues long. Germline V lookup: CDR1 MNHNS, CDR2 SASEGT. The DNA for the CDR3 is TGTGCCAGCCACGAAAACTATGGCTACACCTTC. Translating it yields CASHENYGYTF.

This rearrangement joins TRBV11-2 to TRBJ1-5; D unresolved. Germline values: CDR1 SGHAT, CDR2 FQNNGV. The CDR3 is 15 residues long. V lost 0 bases and J 7 bases, leaving 13 bases between the germline ends. In DNA form, the CDR3 reads TGTGCCAGCAGCTTAGATGTACTCTCGGGCCAGCCCCAGCATTTT. Its translation is CASSLDVLSGQPQHF.

DNA for the CDR3: TGCGCCAGCAGCTTTGGACAGCCCCCAGGGAGAGAGACCCAGTACTTC. Translation gives CASSFGQPPGRETQYF. The gene calls are TRBV5-1 and TRBJ2-5; D possibly corresponds to TRBD1 (6 bases). This CDR3 spans 16 amino acids. Germline values: CDR1 SGHRS, CDR2 YFSETQ. Between the trimmed V and J ends, which lost 2 bases and 4 bases, there was a span of 18 bases. Supplemented by reference TRBV5-1 and TRBJ2-5, the full variable domain reads KAGVTQTPRYLIKTRGQQVTLSCSPISGHRSVSWYQQTPGQGLQFLFEYFSETQRNKGNFPGRFSGRQFSNSRSEMNVSTLELGDSALYLCASSFGQPPGRETQYFGPGTRLLVL.

The CDR3 here is CASSEGGEQFF. CDR3 DNA sequence: TGTGCCAGCAGTGAGGGTGGTGAGCAGTTCTTC. The rearrangement uses TRBV28 and TRBJ2-1, with D perhaps TRBD2 (5 bases). V was cut by 5 bases and J by 9 bases, with 8 bases left in between. The CDR3 is 11 residues long. Germline CDR1 and CDR2: MDHEN and SYDVKM.

This chain joins TRBV9 and TRBJ1-3; D gene uncertain. The CDR3 is made up of 14 amino acids. Trimming stripped 0 bases from V and 0 bases from J, with 4 bases between. Germline-derived CDR1 and CDR2 are SGDLS and YYNGEE. The CDR3 coding sequence is TGTGCCAGCAGCGTAGGGTTCTCTGGAAACACCATATATTTT. This codes for CASSVGFSGNTIYF.

The chain has TRBV20-1 and TRBJ2-1; D remains unclear. Germline V gives CDR1 DFQATT, CDR2 SNEGSKA (reference sequence). CDR3 length: 11 amino acids. The germline V and J ends were trimmed by 0 bases and 16 bases, with 13 bases remaining between them. CDR3 bases: TGCAGTGCTAGAGAGAATTCGACCCCCTTCTTC. Translating it yields CSARENSTPFF.

The chain has TRBV5-1 and TRBJ2-7; 9 positions agree with TRBD1. The germline V gene has CDR1 SGHRS and CDR2 YFSETQ. This CDR3 region has 12 residues. Trimming at V came to 7 bases and at J to 4 bases, leaving 3 bases not matched to a gene. The CDR3 DNA sequence: TGCGCCAGCTCGGGACAGGGTTACGAGCAGTACTTC. Its protein is CASSGQGYEQYF.

This sequence joins TRBV5-3 and TRBJ1-4; D is possibly TRBD1 (6 bases). TRBV5-3 is given ORF status, its function remaining uncertain. CDR3 length: 17 residues. V was pared by 3 bases and J by 6 bases, with 21 bases between. The CDR3 DNA is TGTGCCAGAAGCTCTATCCTGGGGGCGGCCACGGATGAAAAACTGTTTTTT. This codes for CARSSILGAATDEKLFF.

J is TRBJ2-2 and V is TRBV5-4; 7 bases match TRBD2. The CDR3 runs 15 residues. V lost 2 bases, J lost 3 bases, and 4 bases stayed unmatched. From germline, CDR1 is SGHNT and CDR2 YYREEE (reference sequence). CDR3 loop: CASSLGGRYTGELFF. The CDR3 nucleotides are TGTGCCAGCAGCTTAGGCGGGAGATACACCGGGGAGCTGTTTTTT.

The chain carries TRBV6-5 and TRBJ2-1; 10 positions agree with TRBD1. The CDR3 is made up of 15 amino acids. CDR1 MNHEY and CDR2 SVGAGI come from the germline V gene. The J segment lost 0 bases and the V segment lost 4 bases, leaving 0 bases of the junction unmatched. The CDR3 loop is CASSWDRGSYNEQFF. The CDR3 nucleotides read TGTGCCAGCAGTTGGGACAGGGGCTCCTACAATGAGCAGTTCTTC.

The chain has TRBV11-3 and TRBJ2-7; a possible D gene is TRBD1 (5 bases). The germline V gene encodes CDR1 SGHNT and CDR2 YENEEA. The V end lost 7 bases, the J end lost 6 bases, and 16 bases lay between the germline ends. The CDR3 consists of 13 residues. CDR3 loop: CASNYKGMGEQYF. CDR3 nucleotide sequence: TGTGCCAGCAACTATAAGGGGATGGGCGAGCAGTACTTC.

This chain connects TRBV5-4 to TRBJ2-2, with 7 bases fitting TRBD2. The CDR3 length is 13 residues. Trimming took 0 bases from V and 11 from J; bases not matched to a gene: 4. Germline CDR1 reads SGHNT; CDR2 reads YYREEE (reference sequence). CDR3 sequence: CASSLVTGGELFF. In DNA form, the CDR3 reads TGTGCCAGCAGCTTGGTAACGGGGGGAGAGCTGTTTTTT.

About this clone itself: This likely traces to a read error, being one base from a far larger clone. The same CDR3 arises from other DNA sequences in this sample as well. J is TRBJ1-3 and V is TRBV11-2, with 8 bases matching TRBD1. Looked up from germline, CDR1 is SGHAT and CDR2 is FQNNGV. This CDR3 region has 19 residues. The V gene end was trimmed by 9 bases and the J gene end by 0 bases; junction bases not matched to a gene: 19. The CDR3 loop is CASNDRGRGRDYSGNTIYF. CDR3 DNA: TGTGCCAGTAACGACCGGGGCAGGGGGCGAGATTACTCTGGAAACACCATATATTTT.

V is TRBV2 and J is TRBJ2-3; D is ambiguous. The CDR3 covers 14 residues. V dropped 4 bases and J dropped 3 bases, with 11 bases sitting between them. Germline CDR1 is SNHLY and CDR2 is FYNNEI. The CDR3 DNA sequence: TGTGCCAGCAGTGTAAGACGAAGGACAGATACGCAGTATTTT. Its translation: CASSVRRRTDTQYF. The entire variable domain, with the rest obtained from reference TRBV2 and TRBJ2-3, is as follows: EPEVTQTPSHQVTQMGQEVILRCVPISNHLYFYWYRQILGQKVEFLVSFYNNEISEKSEIFDDQFSVERPDGSNFTLKIRSTKLEDSAMYFCASSVRRRTDTQYFGPGTRLTVL.

The chain has TRBV19 and TRBJ1-5; 7 bases are shared with TRBD1. Germline V CDR1 and CDR2: LNHDA, SQIVND (reference sequence). CDR3 length equals 15 residues. Trimming removed 6 bases from V and 4 bases from J; junction bases left unmatched: 9. This CDR3 reads CASRPRTGVNQPQHF. The CDR3 nucleotides read TGTGCCAGTAGACCCAGGACAGGAGTTAATCAGCCCCAGCATTTT.

This clone was seen only once. The V and J genes are TRBV25-1 and TRBJ2-5, with D possibly TRBD2 on 6 matching bases. The germline V gene has CDR1 MGHDK and CDR2 SYGVNS. This CDR3 spans 14 amino acids. V was cut by 5 bases and J by 4 bases, with 14 bases left in between. CDR3 coding DNA: TGTGCCAGCAGTAGGGACGGAGGGACAGAGACCCAGTACTTC. Encoded protein: CASSRDGGTETQYF.

The genes are TRBV7-9 and TRBJ2-5; no definite D call. V was cut by 6 bases and J by 0 bases, with 14 bases left in between. Per the germline V gene, CDR1 is SEHNR and CDR2 is FQNEAQ (reference sequence). The CDR3 is 15 amino acids. The CDR3 protein is CASSQIDGYQETQYF. CDR3 nucleotides: TGTGCCAGCAGTCAAATCGACGGGTACCAAGAGACCCAGTACTTC.

The chain combines TRBV29-1 with TRBJ2-7; 8 bases line up with TRBD2. Germline V gives CDR1 SQVTM, CDR2 ANQGSEA. The CDR3 has 13 amino acids. Trimming at V came to 3 bases and at J to 2 bases, leaving 3 bases not matched to a gene. CDR3 DNA sequence: TGCAGCGTTGACGACGGGAGGGCCTACGAGCAGTACTTC. Amino acids: CSVDDGRAYEQYF.

This clone was recorded only once. The V and J genes are TRBV10-3 and TRBJ1-2; tentatively, D is TRBD1 (5 bases). Germline-derived CDR1 and CDR2 are ENHRY and SYGVKD. Trimming pared 3 bases from V and 4 bases from J, leaving 9 bases between. The CDR3 loop spans 13 amino acids. Written as DNA, the CDR3 is TGTGCCATCAGTGAACGGGGGGGCTATGGCTACACCTTC. Translating gives CAISERGGYGYTF.

The chain links TRBV5-4 to TRBJ1-2, with TRBD1 matching over 11 bases. Germline V gene lookup returns CDR1 SGHNT and CDR2 YYREEE (reference sequence). V lost 3 bases to trimming and J lost 8 bases; unmatched junction nucleotides: 9. This CDR3 has 15 residues. The CDR3 region is CASSSQGQGEGGYTF. CDR3 DNA: TGTGCCAGCAGCTCCCAGGGACAGGGGGAGGGAGGCTACACCTTC.

The chain uses TRBV5-8 and TRBJ1-2, with D hard to call. Germline V CDR1 and CDR2: SGHTS, YDEGEE. The V end was cut by 0 bases, the J end by 7 bases, with 13 bases between. The CDR3 extends over 14 amino acids. CDR3 DNA: TGTGCCAGCAGCTTGGTGGGCAGGACTTCTGGCTACACCTTC. Protein sequence: CASSLVGRTSGYTF. Supplemented by reference TRBV5-8 and TRBJ1-2, the full variable domain reads EAGVTQSPTHLIKTRGQQATLRCSPISGHTSVYWYQQALGLGLQFLLWYDEGEERNRGNFPPRFSGRQFPNYSSELNVNALELEDSALYLCASSLVGRTSGYTFGSGTRLTVV.

The chain uses TRBV4-2 and TRBJ2-3, with D perhaps matching TRBD2 (6 bases). Trimming removed 3 bases from V and 3 bases from J, with 19 bases in between. The CDR3 runs 17 residues. CDR1 and CDR2 (germline): LGHNA, YNFKEQ. The CDR3 DNA is TGTGCCAGCAGCCAGGGAGGTCGCTGGAGAGGTACAGATACGCAGTATTTT. This sequence encodes CASSQGGRWRGTDTQYF.

This chain connects TRBV11-2 to TRBJ1-3; D is uncertain. The CDR3 is 14 residues long. Deletions cut 0 bases from V and 4 bases from J, with 7 bases between. Germline CDR1 and CDR2: SGHAT and FQNNGV. The CDR3 nucleotides read TGTGCCAGCAGCTTAGATCTCTTCGGAAACACCATATATTTT. This codes for CASSLDLFGNTIYF.

V is TRBV28 and J is TRBJ2-3; D is perhaps TRBD1 (5 bases). From germline, CDR1 is MDHEN and CDR2 SYDVKM. This CDR3 comprises 12 residues. V was clipped by 5 bases and J by 4 bases, with 7 bases between them. This CDR3 is CASSLRADTQYF. CDR3 in DNA: TGTGCCAGCAGTCTCAGGGCAGATACGCAGTATTTT.

The V call is TRBV28, the J call TRBJ1-1; D may be TRBD1 (6 bases). The CDR3 length is 17 residues. The ends were cut back, 6 bases at V and 5 bases at J, with 25 bases in the middle. CDR1 is MDHEN and CDR2 is SYDVKM in the germline V gene. As DNA, the CDR3 is TGTGCCAGCAGCCCCCCCCTGCTCTGGGGGCGGGGTACTGAAGCTTTCTTT. Its translation is CASSPPLLWGRGTEAFF. Combining the CDR3 with reference TRBV28 and TRBJ1-1 gives the whole variable domain DVKVTQSSRYLVKRTGEKVFLECVQDMDHENMFWYRQDPGLGLRLIYFSYDVKMKEKGDIPEGYSVSREKKERFSLILESASTNQTSMYLCASSPPLLWGRGTEAFFGQGTRLTVV.